This TCR beta chain appears in the sequencing data of a study of blood T cell repertoires in COVID-19. Only in-frame clones appear in the TCRdb table, and some are missing; sequencing was by immunoSEQ multiplex PCR. The top ten clones hold 0.85% to 1.2% of a sample with fewer than 500,000 clones, 81% of them seen once. Looked up from germline, CDR1 is LGHNA and CDR2 is YNFKEQ. CDR3 length equals 16 residues. Trimming cost V 4 bases and J 6 bases; bases outside gene matches: 7. Sequences were obtained from peripheral blood. The sequence was obtained from a human donor with acute or convalescent COVID-19. The donor label of this sample is uncertain. This rearrangement joins TRBV4-2 to TRBJ2-1; TRBD2 aligns across 12 bases. This chain's CDR3 is CASSRELAGGLNEQFF. The CDR3 nucleotides read TGTGCCAGCAGCCGGGAACTAGCGGGGGGACTCAATGAGCAGTTCTTC.